These 14 T cell receptor beta chains were all obtained from the same sample, sequenced in a study of regulatory T cells in long-lasting Graves disease. Building the TCR beta libraries relied on iRepertoire HTBI primers, and CDR3 regions underwent Arm-PCR. Via MiXCR, TCRdb re-called the multiplex PCR reads, giving one row per CDR3 protein. This sample yields over 200,000 distinct CDR3 sequences, of which approximately 20% are seen a single time; approximately 20% belongs to the top ten. Noted time point: newly diagnosed GD, antithyroid drugs for less than 3 months. Construction of the TCR library relied on RNA isolated from PBMCs. The sample here was peripheral blood mononuclear cells (PBMCs), taken at new diagnosis, from a patient treated with antithyroid drugs. These receptor sequences come from a female donor with Graves disease.

The sample holds a few counts of this clonotype. The V call is TRBV9, the J call TRBJ2-1; TRBD2 agrees at 14 bases. Trimming removed 0 bases from V and 3 bases from J; junction bases left unmatched: 2. This CDR3 has 17 amino acids. Germline assignment: CDR1 SGDLS and CDR2 YYNGEE. In nucleotides, the CDR3 is TGTGCCAGCAGCGTAGAGGGGACTAGCGGGAGCTACAATGAGCAGTTCTTC. Amino acids: CASSVEGTSGSYNEQFF.

This chain links TRBV5-4 with TRBJ2-5; the D is unclear. The germline V gene encodes CDR1 SGHNT and CDR2 YYREEE (reference sequence). The V end lost 1 base, the J end lost 4 bases, and 11 bases lay between the germline ends. CDR3 length: 14 residues. CDR3 in amino acids: CASSLTESPETQYF. For the CDR3, the DNA is TGTGCCAGCAGCTTGACGGAGTCCCCAGAGACCCAGTACTTC.

This clonotype occurred many times. This sequence joins TRBV10-3 and TRBJ2-1, with TRBD1 as a possible D gene (5 bases). V lost 10 bases and J 0 bases, leaving 13 bases between the germline ends. The CDR3 covers 14 residues. The germline gives CDR1 ENHRY, CDR2 SYGVKD. CDR3 nucleotides: TGTGCCACCGCCCTCGACAGCTCCTACAATGAGCAGTTCTTC. Its protein product is CATALDSSYNEQFF.

This clonotype was seen ten or more times. This rearrangement joins TRBV19 to TRBJ2-2, with 8 bases identical to TRBD1. The V segment lost 5 bases and the J segment 7 bases; nucleotides outside the gene matches: 6. The CDR3 sequence is 14 residues long. CDR1 is LNHDA, CDR2 SQIVND, per germline (reference sequence). The CDR3 loop is CASSATGVYGELFF. CDR3 nucleotides: TGTGCCAGTAGTGCGACAGGGGTTTACGGGGAGCTGTTTTTT.

This clonotype was counted many times. The chain joins TRBV30 to TRBJ2-3, with a possible D match to TRBD1 (6 bases). The V end was cut by 4 bases, the J end by 8 bases, with 10 bases between. Germline values: CDR1 GTSNPN, CDR2 SVGIG (reference sequence). This CDR3 has 11 residues. The CDR3 loop reads CAWTSRGTQYF. The CDR3 region has the DNA TGTGCCTGGACCTCCAGGGGTACGCAGTATTTT. Complete variable domain (other parts from reference TRBV30 and TRBJ2-3): SQTIHQWPATLVQPVGSPLSLECTVEGTSNPNLYWYRQAAGRGLQLLFYSVGIGQISSEVPQNLSASRPQDRQFILSSKKLLLSDSGFYLCAWTSRGTQYFGPGTRLTVL.

This clonotype was observed at least ten times. J is TRBJ2-5 and V is TRBV2; D is undetermined. The CDR3 totals 11 residues. The ends were cut back, 5 bases at V and 5 bases at J, with 6 bases in the middle. Per germline, CDR1 SNHLY and CDR2 FYNNEI. The DNA for the CDR3 is TGTGCCAGCAGTTATAAGGAGACCCAGTACTTC. This gives the protein CASSYKETQYF.

This clonotype was recorded many times. The V gene is TRBV29-1, the J gene TRBJ2-1, with 8 bases identical to TRBD2. The CDR3 length is 12 residues. The V gene end was trimmed by 6 bases and the J gene end by 4 bases; junction bases not matched to a gene: 2. The germline gives CDR1 SQVTM, CDR2 ANQGSEA. CDR3 residues: CSVGLAYNEQFF. CDR3 in DNA: TGCAGCGTCGGACTAGCTTACAATGAGCAGTTCTTC.

In the case of this clonotype: A much larger clone is a single base away; this may be a read error. The rearrangement uses TRBV6-2 or TRBV6-3 and TRBJ2-5; TRBD1 is a possible D gene (6 bases). The CDR3 spans 17 residues. The germline V gene encodes CDR1 MNHEY and CDR2 SVGEGT. Trimming shortened V by 5 bases and J by 0 bases, and 19 bases separated the two germline ends. Here the CDR3 DNA reads TGTGCCAGCAGTGAGCCTATCCGGGACACCGACCAAGAGACCCAGTACTTC. It yields the protein CASSEPIRDTDQETQYF.

This clonotype was counted between two and nine times. The chain couples TRBV12-3 or TRBV12-4 to TRBJ1-2; 7 bases are a match to TRBD1. J was trimmed by 4 bases and V by 2 bases; bases with no gene match: 4. The CDR3 sequence is 14 residues long. This CDR3 reads CASSLPGQLYGYTF. In DNA, the CDR3 is TGTGCCAGCAGTTTACCGGGACAGCTCTATGGCTACACCTTC.

This clonotype was seen ten or more times. The CDR3 bases are TGCGCCAGCAGTGAGTCCGGGACAGGGGGATCCGGGGAGCTGTTTTTT. This encodes CASSESGTGGSGELFF. This chain links TRBV10-2 with TRBJ2-2; the match to TRBD1 covers 11 bases. This CDR3 is built from 16 residues. Germline-derived CDR1 and CDR2 are WSHSY and SAAADI. V lost 0 bases to trimming and J lost 6 bases; unmatched junction nucleotides: 3.

As concerns this clonotype: Since a much larger clone is just one base distant, this may be a read error. This rearrangement joins TRBV20-1 to TRBJ1-2, with 8 bases fitting TRBD1. The CDR3 consists of 13 residues. Per the germline V gene, CDR1 is DFQATT and CDR2 is SNEGSKA (reference sequence). This CDR3 reads CTAGTGHSYGYTF. The DNA for the CDR3 is TGCACTGCCGGGACAGGACACTCTTATGGCTACACCTTC.

This clonotype was counted at least ten times. The chain uses TRBV20-1 and TRBJ1-5; a weak D match, TRBD1 (5 bases). CDR1 is DFQATT and CDR2 is SNEGSKA in the germline V gene (reference sequence). CDR3 size: 14 residues. V was cut by 2 bases and J by 6 bases, with 14 bases left in between. This CDR3 reads CSARMGVGFQPQHF. As DNA, the CDR3 is TGCAGTGCTAGAATGGGGGTGGGATTTCAGCCCCAGCATTTT.

The table lists this clonotype with many counts. The chain links TRBV18 to TRBJ1-1, with D perhaps TRBD1 (6 bases). V was pared by 5 bases and J by 5 bases, with 12 bases between. Germline CDR1 reads KGHSH; CDR2 reads LQKENI. The length of the CDR3 is 13 residues. The CDR3 sequence is CASSAGEITEAFF. The DNA for the CDR3 is TGTGCCAGCTCAGCAGGGGAGATTACTGAAGCTTTCTTT.

As concerns this clonotype: One end of the junction varies from germline; a read error may be responsible. This rearrangement joins TRBV7-9 to TRBJ2-2, with D maybe TRBD2 (6 bases). The CDR3 extends over 14 amino acids. Germline lookup yields CDR1 SEHNR and CDR2 FQNEAQ (reference sequence). The CDR3 loop reads CASSLGQNTGGLFF. DNA of the CDR3: TGTGCCAGCAGCTTAGGACAGAACACCGGGGGGCTGTTTTTT. The whole variable domain, filled in from reference TRBV7-9 and TRBJ2-2, reads DTGVSQNPRHKITKRGQNVTFRCDPISEHNRLYWYRQTLGQGPEFLTYFQNEAQLEKSRLLSDRFSAERPKGSFSTLEIQRTEQGDSAMYLCASSLGQNTGGLFFGEGSRLTVL.